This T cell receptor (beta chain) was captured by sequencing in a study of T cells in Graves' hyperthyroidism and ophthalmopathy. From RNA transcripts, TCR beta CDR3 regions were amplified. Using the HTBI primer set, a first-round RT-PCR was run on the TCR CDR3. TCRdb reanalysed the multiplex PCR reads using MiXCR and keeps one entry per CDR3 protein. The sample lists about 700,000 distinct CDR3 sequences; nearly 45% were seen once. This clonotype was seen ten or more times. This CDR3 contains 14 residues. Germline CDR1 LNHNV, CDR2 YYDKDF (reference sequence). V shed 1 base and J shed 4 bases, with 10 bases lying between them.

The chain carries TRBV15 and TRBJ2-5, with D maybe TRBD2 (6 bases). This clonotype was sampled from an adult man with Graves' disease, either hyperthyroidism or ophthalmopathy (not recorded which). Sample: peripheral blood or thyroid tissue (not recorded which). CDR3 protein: CATSRAGVRETQYF. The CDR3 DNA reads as TGTGCCACCAGCAGAGCGGGAGTTCGAGAGACCCAGTACTTC.